Sequencing of this T cell receptor beta chain was carried out in a study of regulatory T cells in long-lasting Graves disease. Study-level points and caveats: Public clonotype sharing was higher in persistent than newly diagnosed patients.

Germline V gene lookup returns CDR1 SGHAT and CDR2 FQDESV (reference sequence). The CDR3 has 16 residues. Trimming left V 5 bases short and J 2 bases short, with 17 bases between. CDR3-region Arm-PCR and iRepertoire HTBI primers produced the TCR beta libraries. TCRdb re-called the multiplex PCR reads with MiXCR, one entry per CDR3 protein. Among some 340,000 distinct CDR3 sequences listed, around 11% were seen once. Regarding time point: newly diagnosed GD, antithyroid drugs for less than 3 months. RNA isolated from PBMCs was used to make the TCR library. This clonotype was seen at least ten times. The target antigen is unknown. The same specimen was also included in a second study, on T cells in Graves' hyperthyroidism and ophthalmopathy. This second study notes: Most thyroid-expanded clonotypes above 0.001 were also found in blood.

The specimen was peripheral blood mononuclear cells (PBMCs), collected at new diagnosis, from a patient treated with antithyroid drugs. The V and J genes are TRBV11-1 and TRBJ2-3; TRBD2 is a possible D gene (5 bases). This TCR was recovered from a young woman with Graves disease. CDR3 DNA sequence: TGTGCCAGCAGCCCGGGCACAGCGGACGTCACAGATACGCAGTATTTT. Amino acid sequence: CASSPGTADVTDTQYF. Together with reference TRBV11-1 and TRBJ2-3, the CDR3 gives the full variable domain: EAEVAQSPRYKITEKSQAVAFWCDPISGHATLYWYRQILGQGPELLVQFQDESVVDDSQLPKDRFSAERLKGVDSTLKIQPAELGDSAMYLCASSPGTADVTDTQYFGPGTRLTVL.